These 26 T cell receptor beta chains originate from one sample sequenced in a study of shared clonotypes between healthy human individuals. Assay used: immunoSEQ multiplex PCR; TCRdb lists only in-frame clones, some missing. In the table there are around 510,000 clones, about 96% of which are singletons. The source material was naive CD4+ T cells sorted from blood. As to subset: CD45RA+ positively selected. The origin of the receptors is a woman between 25 and 40 years old in good health.

The rearrangement joins TRBV7-2 to TRBJ2-7; D gene ambiguous. The V gene's germline CDR1 is SGHTA and CDR2 FQGNSA. V shed 0 bases and J shed 6 bases, with 18 bases lying between them. This CDR3 contains 16 residues. CDR3 region: CASSLALPAGRSEQYF. CDR3 bases: TGTGCCAGCAGCTTAGCGCTTCCGGCCGGTCGGTCCGAGCAGTACTTC. The complete variable domain, with remaining parts taken from reference TRBV7-2 and TRBJ2-7, reads GAGVSQSPSNKVTEKGKDVELRCDPISGHTALYWYRQSLGQGLEFLIYFQGNSAPDKSGLPSDRFSAERTGGSVSTLTIQRTQQEDSAVYLCASSLALPAGRSEQYFGPGTRLTVT.

This chain connects TRBV28 to TRBJ1-4; 10 bases align to TRBD1. This CDR3 comprises 15 residues. Germline CDR1 reads MDHEN; CDR2 reads SYDVKM. J was trimmed by 6 bases and V by 7 bases; bases with no gene match: 8. CDR3 DNA sequence: TGTGCCAGCACCAAGTTAGGGACAGGGGATGAAAAACTGTTTTTT. Its protein is CASTKLGTGDEKLFF.

The genes are TRBV28 and TRBJ1-1, with D unresolved. The CDR3 runs to 14 residues. Trimming shortened V by 5 bases and J by 3 bases, and 13 bases separated the two germline ends. Germline-derived CDR1 and CDR2 are MDHEN and SYDVKM. CDR3 nucleotide sequence: TGTGCCAGCAGTCCCGGGGTAGATTACACTGAAGCTTTCTTT. It codes for CASSPGVDYTEAFF. Complete variable domain (other parts from reference TRBV28 and TRBJ1-1): DVKVTQSSRYLVKRTGEKVFLECVQDMDHENMFWYRQDPGLGLRLIYFSYDVKMKEKGDIPEGYSVSREKKERFSLILESASTNQTSMYLCASSPGVDYTEAFFGQGTRLTVV.

Comment on this clone: This sample also contains other DNA sequences that code for the same CDR3. The chain recombines TRBV18 with TRBJ2-7; TRBD2 matches at 11 bases. The J segment lost 2 bases and the V segment lost 0 bases, leaving 3 bases of the junction unmatched. Germline V lookup: CDR1 KGHSH, CDR2 LQKENI. This CDR3 spans 16 amino acids. In nucleotides, the CDR3 is TGTGCCAGCTCACCACCGGGGACTAGCGGCCCCTACGAGCAGTACTTC. Its protein product is CASSPPGTSGPYEQYF.

V and J are TRBV10-2 and TRBJ1-5; no clear D. The CDR3 covers 13 residues. V lost 7 bases to trimming and J lost 1 base, with 8 bases between them. CDR1 is WSHSY, CDR2 SAAADI, per germline. The CDR3 protein is CASKGQSNQPQHF. In nucleotides, the CDR3 is TGCGCCAGCAAAGGGCAGAGCAATCAGCCCCAGCATTTT.

V gene TRBV29-1 combines with J gene TRBJ2-3; the D gene could be TRBD1 or TRBD2 (5 bases each). The V and J ends lost 7 bases and 5 bases respectively, with 22 bases between them. Per germline, CDR1 SQVTM and CDR2 ANQGSEA. This CDR3 spans 15 amino acids. CDR3 residues: CSGRPTPGPGDTQYF. The CDR3 DNA follows: TGCAGCGGGCGCCCTACTCCGGGACCGGGAGATACGCAGTATTTT.

This chain joins TRBV7-9 and TRBJ2-7; 10 bases fit TRBD1. The J segment lost 4 bases and the V segment lost 5 bases, leaving 5 bases of the junction unmatched. Per germline, CDR1 SEHNR and CDR2 FQNEAQ (reference sequence). The CDR3 length is 14 residues. The CDR3 DNA reads TGTGCCAGCAGCCTGGGACAGGGGACGTACGAGCAGTACTTC. Its translation is CASSLGQGTYEQYF.

This chain connects TRBV28 to TRBJ2-7; 9 bases agree with TRBD1. Losses at the gene ends were 4 bases for V and 2 bases for J; bases not matched to a gene: 15. This CDR3 is built from 18 residues. Germline V gene sequence: CDR1 MDHEN, CDR2 SYDVKM. CDR3 sequence: CASSSLRGTGSTPYEQYF. For the CDR3, the DNA is TGTGCCAGCAGTTCCCTTCGGGGGACAGGGAGTACCCCCTACGAGCAGTACTTC.

The V call is TRBV28, the J call TRBJ2-1; 9 bases fit TRBD1. The ends lost 1 base at V and 7 bases at J; junction bases unmatched: 2. The V gene's germline CDR1 is MDHEN and CDR2 SYDVKM. This CDR3 is 14 amino acids long. In DNA, the CDR3 is TGTGCCAGCAGTTTATCGGGACAGGGAAATGAGCAGTTCTTC. Residues: CASSLSGQGNEQFF.

The V call is TRBV18, the J call TRBJ2-7, with a possible D match to TRBD1 (5 bases). The germline V and J ends were trimmed by 5 bases and 0 bases, with 20 bases remaining between them. Germline-derived CDR1 and CDR2 are KGHSH and LQKENI. The CDR3 loop spans 17 amino acids. CDR3 in amino acids: CASSTLRGAESSYEQYF. The CDR3 DNA follows: TGTGCCAGCTCAACACTCCGTGGGGCGGAGAGCTCCTACGAGCAGTACTTC.

The CDR3 DNA is TGCAGCGTTGGTGAGGCGGGGGGTTGGGAGCAGTACTTC. Translation gives CSVGEAGGWEQYF. The chain recombines TRBV29-1 with TRBJ2-7, with TRBD2 matching 8 bases. The CDR3 extends over 13 amino acids. J lost 7 bases, V lost 4 bases, and 9 bases had no gene match. Germline assignment: CDR1 SQVTM and CDR2 ANQGSEA.

This CDR3 reads CASSPSGRNNEQFF. The CDR3 coding sequence is TGTGCCAGCAGCCCGAGCGGGAGAAACAATGAGCAGTTCTTC. The V gene is TRBV6-6, the J gene TRBJ2-1, with TRBD2 matching over 8 bases. CDR1 is MNHNY, CDR2 SVGAGI, per germline (reference sequence). J was trimmed by 5 bases and V by 6 bases; bases with no gene match: 6. This CDR3 spans 14 amino acids.

The V gene is TRBV5-1, the J gene TRBJ1-3; D remains ambiguous. Germline V lookup: CDR1 SGHRS, CDR2 YFSETQ. The CDR3 spans 15 residues. Trimming cost V 4 bases and J 0 bases, with 11 bases left between them. CDR3 protein: CASSPRPTSGNTIYF. CDR3 sequence (DNA): TGCGCCAGCAGCCCCAGACCGACCTCTGGAAACACCATATATTTT.

This CDR3 is CASSFGLVSYNEQFF. The CDR3 DNA is TGTGCCAGCAGTTTCGGACTAGTGTCCTACAATGAGCAGTTCTTC. The chain uses TRBV28 and TRBJ2-1; 7 bases fit TRBD2. V lost 3 bases and J lost 1; bases outside the gene matches: 3. CDR3 size: 15 residues. Germline V gene data show CDR1 as MDHEN and CDR2 as SYDVKM.

The chain employs TRBV5-6 and TRBJ2-2, with 7 bases that match TRBD2. With V trimmed by 4 bases and J by 8 bases, 17 bases remained unmatched. CDR3 length: 17 amino acids. Looked up from germline, CDR1 is SGHDT and CDR2 is YYEEEE. For the CDR3, the DNA is TGTGCCAGCAGCCCGGCGTGGGCGGGAGCCACGGGGGGGGAGCTGTTTTTT. Protein sequence: CASSPAWAGATGGELFF.

Notes on this clone: At one end the junction does not follow the germline gene, possibly because of a read error. Distinct nucleotide sequences in the sample also encode this CDR3. This sequence joins TRBV19 and TRBJ1-5, with 7 bases lining up with TRBD1. Germline V gene sequence: CDR1 LNHDA, CDR2 SQIVND (reference sequence). The CDR3 consists of 14 residues. The CDR3, as DNA: TGCGCCAGTACAGGGGTTTATGGCAATCAGCCCCAGCATTTT. This sequence encodes CASTGVYGNQPQHF.

This clone was picked up one time. The chain couples TRBV2 to TRBJ2-5; 10 bases align to TRBD2. The CDR3 consists of 16 residues. Germline V gene lookup returns CDR1 SNHLY and CDR2 FYNNEI. V was clipped by 6 bases and J by 2 bases; unmatched bases: 9. CDR3 residues: CASRSISGRPQETQYF. The CDR3 DNA follows: TGTGCCAGCAGATCGATTAGCGGGAGGCCTCAAGAGACCCAGTACTTC.

The chain couples TRBV27 to TRBJ2-3; D may be TRBD2 (5 bases). Germline V gives CDR1 MNHEY, CDR2 SMNVEV (reference sequence). This CDR3 region has 15 residues. Trimming pared 0 bases from V and 8 bases from J, leaving 15 bases between. Here the CDR3 DNA reads TGTGCCAGCAGTTTATCCCCCGACTTTGGAGGTACGCAGTATTTT. As protein: CASSLSPDFGGTQYF.

This clone has a single count. The chain couples TRBV10-3 to TRBJ2-7; 14 bases fit TRBD2. Germline V gene data show CDR1 as ENHRY and CDR2 as SYGVKD. The CDR3 runs 15 residues. V trimming: 7 bases; J trimming: 3 bases; junction bases outside the gene matches: 5. The CDR3 reads CAITSGLAGGYEQYF. The CDR3 bases are TGTGCCATCACTTCCGGACTAGCGGGAGGCTACGAGCAGTACTTC.

The genes are TRBV28 and TRBJ1-2; D uncertain. CDR1 is MDHEN and CDR2 is SYDVKM in the germline V gene. V was trimmed by 9 bases and J by 4 bases, leaving 9 bases between them. This CDR3 comprises 11 residues. CDR3 sequence (DNA): TGTGCCAGTTCGGAGATCTATGGCTACACCTTC. Residues: CASSEIYGYTF.

The chain joins TRBV30 to TRBJ1-1; no reliable D call. Trimming shortened V by 0 bases and J by 0 bases, and 5 bases separated the two germline ends. The CDR3 contains 13 residues. Germline loops: CDR1 GTSNPN, CDR2 SVGIG (reference sequence). CDR3 nucleotides: TGTGCCTGGAGTGTACATCTGAACACTGAAGCTTTCTTT. Protein: CAWSVHLNTEAFF.

CDR3 protein: CASSGTGTVSAQHF. The CDR3 nucleotides read TGTGCCAGCTCCGGGACAGGAACCGTCTCGGCCCAGCATTTT. The rearrangement links TRBV28 to TRBJ1-5; 8 bases match TRBD1. CDR1 MDHEN and CDR2 SYDVKM come from the germline V gene. Trimming at V came to 8 bases and at J to 11 bases, leaving 14 bases not matched to a gene. The CDR3 has 14 residues.

The chain employs TRBV28 and TRBJ2-5, with D possibly matching TRBD1 (6 bases). Trimming removed 2 bases from V and 2 bases from J, with 12 bases in between. This CDR3 region has 15 residues. CDR1 is MDHEN, CDR2 SYDVKM, per germline. The chain's CDR3 is CASSLPYREQETQYF. CDR3 bases: TGTGCCAGCAGTTTACCGTACAGGGAACAAGAGACCCAGTACTTC.

V usage is TRBV19 and J usage is TRBJ1-2; TRBD1 agrees at 9 bases. In germline, CDR1 is LNHDA, CDR2 SQIVND (reference sequence). V was pared by 5 bases and J by 5 bases, with 9 bases of the junction left unmatched. The CDR3 spans 15 residues. CDR3 region: CASSPGQGFYYGYTF. In DNA, the CDR3 is TGTGCCAGTAGTCCGGGACAGGGCTTTTATTATGGCTACACCTTC. Looking up the rest from reference TRBV19 and TRBJ1-2 gives the full variable domain: DGGITQSPKYLFRKEGQNVTLSCEQNLNHDAMYWYRQDPGQGLRLIYYSQIVNDFQKGDIAEGYSVSREKKESFPLTVTSAQKNPTAFYLCASSPGQGFYYGYTFGSGTRLTVV.

The V gene is TRBV5-6, the J gene TRBJ2-7, with 16 bases identical to TRBD2. The junction had 10 bases not matched to a gene; V was cut back by 2 bases and J by 2 bases. Germline V lookup: CDR1 SGHDT, CDR2 YYEEEE. CDR3 length equals 19 residues. Here the CDR3 reads CASSLRGTSGRARTYEQYF. CDR3 DNA: TGTGCCAGCAGCTTAAGAGGGACTAGCGGGAGGGCCAGAACCTACGAGCAGTACTTC.

The chain links TRBV6-5 to TRBJ1-1; unclear D gene. This CDR3 has 14 residues. Germline loops: CDR1 MNHEY, CDR2 SVGAGI. The V and J ends lost 6 bases and 5 bases respectively, with 16 bases between them. For the CDR3, the DNA is TGTGCCAGCAGCGCCGGGTTCGCTGGGACTGAAGCTTTCTTT. Residues: CASSAGFAGTEAFF.